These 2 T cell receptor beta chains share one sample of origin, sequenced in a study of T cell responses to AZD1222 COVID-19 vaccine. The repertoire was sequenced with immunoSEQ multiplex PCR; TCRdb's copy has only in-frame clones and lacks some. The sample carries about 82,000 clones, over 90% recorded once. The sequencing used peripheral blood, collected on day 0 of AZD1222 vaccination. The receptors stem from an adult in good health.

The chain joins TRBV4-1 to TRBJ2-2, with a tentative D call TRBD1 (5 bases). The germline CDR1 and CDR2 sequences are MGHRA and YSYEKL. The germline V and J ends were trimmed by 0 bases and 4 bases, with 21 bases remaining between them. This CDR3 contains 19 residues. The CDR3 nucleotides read TGCGCCAGCAGCCAAGAAAGGATAAGTGGCAGGGCGAGCACCGGGGAGCTGTTTTTT. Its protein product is CASSQERISGRASTGELFF.

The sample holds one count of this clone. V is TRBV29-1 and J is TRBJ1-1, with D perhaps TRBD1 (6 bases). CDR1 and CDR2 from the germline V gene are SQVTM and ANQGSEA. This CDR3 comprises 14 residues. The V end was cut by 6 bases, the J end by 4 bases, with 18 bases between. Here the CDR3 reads CSVRFGGLGTEAFF. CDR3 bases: TGCAGCGTCCGATTCGGGGGGCTGGGCACTGAAGCTTTCTTT.